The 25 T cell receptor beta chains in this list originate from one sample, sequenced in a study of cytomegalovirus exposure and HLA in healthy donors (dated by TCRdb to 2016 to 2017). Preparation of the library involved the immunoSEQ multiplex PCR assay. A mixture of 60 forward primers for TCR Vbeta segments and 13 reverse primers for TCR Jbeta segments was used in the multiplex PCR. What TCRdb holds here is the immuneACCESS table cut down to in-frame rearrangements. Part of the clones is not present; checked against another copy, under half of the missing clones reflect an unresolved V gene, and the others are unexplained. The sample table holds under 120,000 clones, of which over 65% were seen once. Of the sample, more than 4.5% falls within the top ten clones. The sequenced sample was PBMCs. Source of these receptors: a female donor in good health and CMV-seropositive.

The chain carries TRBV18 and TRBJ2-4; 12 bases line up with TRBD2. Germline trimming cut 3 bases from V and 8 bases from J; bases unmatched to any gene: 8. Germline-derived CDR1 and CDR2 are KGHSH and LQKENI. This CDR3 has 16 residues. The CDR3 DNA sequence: TGTGCCAGCTCACCGAGTCCTAGCGGGAGGGGGGACATTCAGTACTTC. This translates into CASSPSPSGRGDIQYF.

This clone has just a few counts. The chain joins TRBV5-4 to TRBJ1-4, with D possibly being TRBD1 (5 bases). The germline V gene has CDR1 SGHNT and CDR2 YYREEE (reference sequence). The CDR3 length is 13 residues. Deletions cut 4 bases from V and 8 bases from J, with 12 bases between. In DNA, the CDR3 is TGTGCCAGCAGCCCTCTCGGGGGGGAAAAACTGTTTTTT. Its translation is CASSPLGGEKLFF.

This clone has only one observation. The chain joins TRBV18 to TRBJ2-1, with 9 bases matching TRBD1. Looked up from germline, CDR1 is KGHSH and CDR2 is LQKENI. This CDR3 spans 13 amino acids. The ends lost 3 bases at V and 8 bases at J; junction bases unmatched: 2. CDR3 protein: CASSPGQGYEQFF. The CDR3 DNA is TGTGCCAGCTCACCGGGACAGGGATATGAGCAGTTCTTC.

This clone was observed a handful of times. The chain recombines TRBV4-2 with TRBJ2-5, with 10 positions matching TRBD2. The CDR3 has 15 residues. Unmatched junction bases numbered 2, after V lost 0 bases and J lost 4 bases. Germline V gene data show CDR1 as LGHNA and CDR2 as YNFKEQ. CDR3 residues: CASSQEAGGVETQYF. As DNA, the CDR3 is TGTGCCAGCAGCCAAGAAGCGGGGGGGGTAGAGACCCAGTACTTC.

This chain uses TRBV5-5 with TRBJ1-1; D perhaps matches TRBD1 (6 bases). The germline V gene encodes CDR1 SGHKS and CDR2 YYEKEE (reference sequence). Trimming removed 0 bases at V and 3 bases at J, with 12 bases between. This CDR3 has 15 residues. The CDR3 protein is CASSLGGGADTEAFF. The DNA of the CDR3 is TGTGCCAGCAGCTTGGGTGGGGGGGCTGACACTGAAGCTTTCTTT.

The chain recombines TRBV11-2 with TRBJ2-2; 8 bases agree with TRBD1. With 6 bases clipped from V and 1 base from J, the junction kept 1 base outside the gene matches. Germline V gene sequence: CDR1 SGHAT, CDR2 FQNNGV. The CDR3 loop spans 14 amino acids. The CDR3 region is CASRDRVNTGELFF. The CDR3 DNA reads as TGTGCCAGCAGGGACAGGGTGAACACCGGGGAGCTGTTTTTT. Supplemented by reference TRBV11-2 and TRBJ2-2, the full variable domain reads EAGVAQSPRYKIIEKRQSVAFWCNPISGHATLYWYQQILGQGPKLLIQFQNNGVVDDSQLPKDRFSAERLKGVDSTLKIQPAKLEDSAVYLCASRDRVNTGELFFGEGSRLTVL.

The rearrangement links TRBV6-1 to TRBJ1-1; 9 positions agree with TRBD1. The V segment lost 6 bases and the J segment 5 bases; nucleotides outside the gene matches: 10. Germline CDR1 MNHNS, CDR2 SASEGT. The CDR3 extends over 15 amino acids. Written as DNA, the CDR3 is TGTGCCAGCAGAAATACCGGGACAGGGCGGACTGAAGCTTTCTTT. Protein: CASRNTGTGRTEAFF.

CDR3 region: CASSPIQGAHGYTF. The CDR3 nucleotides read TGTGCCAGCAGTCCAATTCAGGGGGCTCATGGCTACACCTTC. V gene TRBV6-6 combines with J gene TRBJ1-2; 8 bases align to TRBD1. Germline V gene data show CDR1 as MNHNY and CDR2 as SVGAGI (reference sequence). The ends lost 5 bases at V and 6 bases at J; junction bases unmatched: 8. The CDR3 consists of 14 residues.

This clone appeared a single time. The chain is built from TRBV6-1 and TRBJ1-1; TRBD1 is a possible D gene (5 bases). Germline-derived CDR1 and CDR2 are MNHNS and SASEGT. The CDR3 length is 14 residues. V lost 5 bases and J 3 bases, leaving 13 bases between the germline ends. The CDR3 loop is CASSPGFAHTEAFF. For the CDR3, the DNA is TGTGCCAGCAGTCCAGGGTTTGCGCACACTGAAGCTTTCTTT.

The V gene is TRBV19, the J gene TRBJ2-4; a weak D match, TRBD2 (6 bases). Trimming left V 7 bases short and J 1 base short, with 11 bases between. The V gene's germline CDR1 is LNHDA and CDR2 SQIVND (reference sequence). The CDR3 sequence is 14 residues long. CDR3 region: CASNTGAAKNIQYF. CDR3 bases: TGTGCCAGTAATACGGGAGCGGCCAAAAACATTCAGTACTTC.

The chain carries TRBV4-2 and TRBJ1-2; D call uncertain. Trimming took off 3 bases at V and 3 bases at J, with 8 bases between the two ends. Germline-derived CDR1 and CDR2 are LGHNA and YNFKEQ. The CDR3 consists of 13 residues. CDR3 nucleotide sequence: TGTGCCAGCAGCCAGAGTACCGACTATGGCTACACCTTC. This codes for CASSQSTDYGYTF.

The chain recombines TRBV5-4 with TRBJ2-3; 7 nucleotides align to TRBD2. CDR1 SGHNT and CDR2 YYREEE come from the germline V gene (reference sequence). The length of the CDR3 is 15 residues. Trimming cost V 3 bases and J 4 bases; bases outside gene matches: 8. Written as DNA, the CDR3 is TGTGCCAGCAGCTCTGGGGGGGTCTGGGCAGATACGCAGTATTTT. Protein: CASSSGGVWADTQYF. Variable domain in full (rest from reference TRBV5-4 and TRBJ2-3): ETGVTQSPTHLIKTRGQQVTLRCSSQSGHNTVSWYQQALGQGPQFIFQYYREEENGRGNFPPRFSGLQFPNYSSELNVNALELDDSALYLCASSSGGVWADTQYFGPGTRLTVL.

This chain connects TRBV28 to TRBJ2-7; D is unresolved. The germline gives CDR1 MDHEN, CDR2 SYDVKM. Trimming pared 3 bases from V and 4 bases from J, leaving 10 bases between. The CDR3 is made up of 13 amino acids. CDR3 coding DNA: TGTGCCAGCAGTTTGGTGCAGAAATACGAGCAGTACTTC. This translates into CASSLVQKYEQYF.

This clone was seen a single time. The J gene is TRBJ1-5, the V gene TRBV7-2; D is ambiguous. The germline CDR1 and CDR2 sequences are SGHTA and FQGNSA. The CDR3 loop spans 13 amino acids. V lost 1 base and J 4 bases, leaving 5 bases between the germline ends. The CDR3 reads CASSLGLNQPQHF. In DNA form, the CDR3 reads TGTGCCAGCAGCTTAGGGCTGAATCAGCCCCAGCATTTT. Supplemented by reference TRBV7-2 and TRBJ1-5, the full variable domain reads GAGVSQSPSNKVTEKGKDVELRCDPISGHTALYWYRQSLGQGLEFLIYFQGNSAPDKSGLPSDRFSAERTGGSVSTLTIQRTQQEDSAVYLCASSLGLNQPQHFGDGTRLSIL.

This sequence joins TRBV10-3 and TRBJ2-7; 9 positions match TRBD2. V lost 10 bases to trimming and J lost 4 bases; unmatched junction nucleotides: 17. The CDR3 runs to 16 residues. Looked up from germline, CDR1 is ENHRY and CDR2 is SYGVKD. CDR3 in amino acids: CATTKTSGSFGYEQYF. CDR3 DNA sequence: TGTGCCACCACCAAGACTAGCGGTTCGTTCGGTTACGAGCAGTACTTC.

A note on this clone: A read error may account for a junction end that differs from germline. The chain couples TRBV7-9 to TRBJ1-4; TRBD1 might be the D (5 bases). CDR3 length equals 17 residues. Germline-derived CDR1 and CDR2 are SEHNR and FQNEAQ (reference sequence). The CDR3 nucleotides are TGTTCCAGCAGCTCCCCAGGGTTGGTTGCGACTAATGAAAAACTGTTTTTT. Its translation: CSSSSPGLVATNEKLFF.

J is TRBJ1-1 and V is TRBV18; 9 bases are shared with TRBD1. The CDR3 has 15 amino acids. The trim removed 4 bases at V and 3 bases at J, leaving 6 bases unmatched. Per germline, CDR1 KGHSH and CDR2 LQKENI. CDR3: CASSHQQGADTEAFF. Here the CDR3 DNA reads TGTGCCAGCTCACACCAACAGGGGGCAGACACTGAAGCTTTCTTT.

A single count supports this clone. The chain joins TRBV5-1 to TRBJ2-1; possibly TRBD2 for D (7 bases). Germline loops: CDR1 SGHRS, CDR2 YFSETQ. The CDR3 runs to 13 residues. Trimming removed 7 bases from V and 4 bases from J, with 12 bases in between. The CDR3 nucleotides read TGCGCCAGCGGGGGGGCGGGATACAATGAGCAGTTCTTC. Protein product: CASGGAGYNEQFF. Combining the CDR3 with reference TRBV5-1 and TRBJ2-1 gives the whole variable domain KAGVTQTPRYLIKTRGQQVTLSCSPISGHRSVSWYQQTPGQGLQFLFEYFSETQRNKGNFPGRFSGRQFSNSRSEMNVSTLELGDSALYLCASGGAGYNEQFFGPGTRLTVL.

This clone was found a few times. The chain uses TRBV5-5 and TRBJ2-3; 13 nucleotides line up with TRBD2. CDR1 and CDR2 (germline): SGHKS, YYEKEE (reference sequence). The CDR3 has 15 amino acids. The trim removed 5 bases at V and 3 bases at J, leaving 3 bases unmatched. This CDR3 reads CASRKGLAGTDTQYF. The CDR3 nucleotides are TGTGCCAGCAGAAAGGGACTAGCGGGAACAGATACGCAGTATTTT.

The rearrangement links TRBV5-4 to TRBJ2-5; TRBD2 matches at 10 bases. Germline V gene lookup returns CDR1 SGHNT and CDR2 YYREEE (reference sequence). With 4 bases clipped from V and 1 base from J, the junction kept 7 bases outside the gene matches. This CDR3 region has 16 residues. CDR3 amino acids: CASSKRLAGLQETQYF. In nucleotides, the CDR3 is TGTGCCAGCAGCAAGAGACTAGCGGGCCTCCAAGAGACCCAGTACTTC.

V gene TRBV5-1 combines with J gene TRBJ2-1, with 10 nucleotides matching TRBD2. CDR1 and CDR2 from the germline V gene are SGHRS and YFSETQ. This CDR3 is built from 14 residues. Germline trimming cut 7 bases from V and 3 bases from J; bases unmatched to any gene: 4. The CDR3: CASELAGDYNEQFF. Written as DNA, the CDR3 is TGCGCCAGCGAGCTAGCGGGAGACTACAATGAGCAGTTCTTC.

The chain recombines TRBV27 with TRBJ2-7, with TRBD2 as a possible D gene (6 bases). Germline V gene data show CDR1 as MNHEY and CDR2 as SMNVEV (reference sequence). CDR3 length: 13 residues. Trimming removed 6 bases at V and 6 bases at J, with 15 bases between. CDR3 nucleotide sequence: TGTGCCAGCAGAGGGGACTCAGCTCGCGAGCAGTACTTC. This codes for CASRGDSAREQYF.

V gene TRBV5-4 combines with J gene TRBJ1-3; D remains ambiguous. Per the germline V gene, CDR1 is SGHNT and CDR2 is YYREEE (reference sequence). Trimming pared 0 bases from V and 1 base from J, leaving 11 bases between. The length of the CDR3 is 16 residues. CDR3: CASSLAGTGSGNTIYF. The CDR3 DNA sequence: TGTGCCAGCAGCTTGGCGGGAACGGGGTCTGGAAACACCATATATTTT.

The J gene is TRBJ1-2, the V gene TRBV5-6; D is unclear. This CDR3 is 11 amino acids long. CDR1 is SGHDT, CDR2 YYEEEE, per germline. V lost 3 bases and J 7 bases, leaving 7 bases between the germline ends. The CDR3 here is CASSWELGYTF. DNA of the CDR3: TGTGCCAGCAGCTGGGAGCTTGGCTACACCTTC.

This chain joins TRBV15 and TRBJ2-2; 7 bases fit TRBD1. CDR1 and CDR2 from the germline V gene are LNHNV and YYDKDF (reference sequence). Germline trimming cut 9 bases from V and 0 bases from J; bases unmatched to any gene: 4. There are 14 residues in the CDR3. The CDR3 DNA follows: TGTGCCACAGGCCAGGGGGCGAACACCGGGGAGCTGTTTTTT. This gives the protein CATGQGANTGELFF.